A selection of T cell receptor beta chains follows, all from one sample in a study of cytomegalovirus exposure and HLA in healthy donors. Profiled with immunoSEQ multiplex PCR; TCRdb holds only in-frame clones, not every one. Here the sample spans about 120,000 clones, under 80% being singletons. Material: PBMCs. The receptors come from a woman in her thirties or forties in good health and CMV-seropositive. CDR3s include the opening cysteine and the closing phenylalanine or tryptophan. A D gene is named only where the DNA matches it firmly. Clone size, where shown, is once, few, many, or a class for clones that have expanded.

clone_size	cdr3_length	d_call	j_call	v_call	cdr3_aa	cdr3_nt
few	15	TRBD1	TRBJ1-6	TRBV6-6	CASSYSGQAEGTLHF	TGTGCCAGCAGTTACTCAGGACAGGCCGAAGGGACCCTCCACTTT
-	14	-	TRBJ1-1	TRBV19	CATRGREGNTEAFF	TGTGCCACCAGAGGAAGGGAGGGGAACACTGAAGCTTTCTTT
-	13	-	TRBJ2-1	TRBV29-1	CSVDLGASLEQFF	TGCAGCGTTGATCTGGGGGCATCGCTTGAGCAGTTCTTC
once	13	-	TRBJ1-6	TRBV5-1	CASSIDTASPLHF	TGCGCCAGCAGCATTGACACAGCTTCACCCCTCCACTTT
-	13	-	TRBJ1-5	TRBV15	CATSNRAGQPQHF	TGTGCCACCAGCAACAGGGCCGGGCAGCCCCAGCATTTT
few	13	TRBD1	TRBJ2-7	TRBV12-5	CASGNDAGTGLYF	TGTGCTAGTGGTAACGACGCCGGGACAGGCCTTTACTTC
-	16	TRBD1	TRBJ2-3	TRBV5-1	CASSLETQGAGDTQYF	TGCGCCAGCAGCTTAGAAACCCAGGGGGCGGGGGATACGCAGTATTTT
-	14	TRBD2	TRBJ2-3	TRBV10-3	CAISEGLGTDTQYF	TGTGCCATCAGTGAGGGACTAGGCACAGATACGCAGTATTTT
-	16	-	TRBJ2-5	TRBV18	CASSPRTGGARETQYF	TGTGCCAGCTCACCACGGACAGGCGGGGCGCGGGAGACCCAGTACTTC
-	12	-	TRBJ2-3	TRBV7-8	CASGLVADTQYF	TGTGCTTCAGGGCTAGTCGCAGATACGCAGTATTTT
-	15	-	TRBJ1-2	TRBV11-1	CASSPGGGNYYGYTF	TGTGCCAGCAGCCCCGGGGGGGGAAACTACTATGGCTACACCTTC
-	15	-	TRBJ2-3	TRBV30	CAWSVGVAGTDTQYF	TGTGCCTGGAGTGTAGGAGTAGCGGGCACAGATACGCAGTATTTT
once	14	TRBD1	TRBJ1-1	TRBV19	CASRATWGTGEAFF	TGTGCCAGTAGAGCAACCTGGGGGACAGGGGAGGCTTTCTTT
-	16	-	TRBJ2-3	TRBV10-3	CAISESLNTGTDTQYF	TGTGCCATCAGTGAGTCTCTCAATACAGGGACAGATACGCAGTATTTT
-	16	TRBD1	TRBJ2-1	TRBV18	CASSLTTGGSYNEQFF	TGTGCCAGCTCACTTACCACAGGGGGCTCCTACAATGAGCAGTTCTTC
-	13	-	TRBJ1-1	TRBV6-6	CASKVYSSAEAFF	TGTGCCAGCAAAGTTTATAGTTCCGCTGAAGCTTTCTTT
-	13	TRBD1	TRBJ1-5	TRBV27	CASRDRVNQPQHF	TGTGCCAGCAGGGACAGGGTCAATCAGCCCCAGCATTTT
-	11	-	TRBJ1-4	TRBV29-1	CSVLGRDSLFF	TGCAGCGTCCTCGGAAGGGACTCCCTGTTTTTT
-	15	TRBD1	TRBJ2-2	TRBV5-1	CASSLRTGDTGELFF	TGCGCCAGCAGCTTAAGGACAGGGGACACCGGGGAGCTGTTTTTT
-	14	-	TRBJ1-2	TRBV15	CATSRGPQVCGYTF	TGTGCCACCAGCAGAGGCCCTCAGGTCTGTGGCTACACCTTC
-	16	-	TRBJ1-3	TRBV11-3	CASSLASRGYGNTIYF	TGTGCCAGCAGCTTAGCCTCCCGGGGTTACGGAAACACCATATATTTT
-	17	TRBD1	TRBJ2-1	TRBV27	CASSLRPQGRYYNEQFF	TGTGCCAGCAGTTTACGCCCACAGGGGCGCTATTACAATGAGCAGTTCTTC
-	14	-	TRBJ2-3	TRBV5-1	CASTRAGSTDTQYF	TGCGCCAGCACTAGGGCGGGAAGCACAGATACGCAGTATTTT
-	14	-	TRBJ1-5	TRBV6-1	CASSLDHRAQPQHF	TGTGCCAGCAGCCTCGATCACAGGGCCCAGCCCCAGCATTTT
-	13	-	TRBJ1-1	TRBV19	CASSIQANTEAFF	TGTGCCAGTAGCATACAGGCGAACACTGAAGCTTTCTTT
-	17	TRBD1	TRBJ1-3	TRBV5-6	CASSLAAAGGSGNTIYF	TGTGCCAGCAGCTTGGCGGCGGCAGGGGGCTCTGGAAACACCATATATTTT
-	14	-	TRBJ1-6	TRBV30	CAWSTQGGNSPLHF	TGTGCCTGGAGTACCCAGGGAGGAAATTCACCCCTCCACTTT
-	15	TRBD1	TRBJ1-2	TRBV5-4	CASSFQLDRGPGYTF	TGTGCCAGCAGCTTCCAATTGGACAGGGGGCCTGGCTACACCTTC
-	12	-	TRBJ2-1	TRBV18	CASSPSTNEQFF	TGTGCCAGCTCACCAAGCACCAATGAGCAGTTCTTC
-	15	-	TRBJ1-4	TRBV7-6	CASSLEGLSNEKLFF	TGTGCCAGCAGCTTAGAGGGACTGTCTAATGAAAAACTGTTTTTT
-	19	TRBD1	TRBJ2-3	TRBV27	CASSSYSPPYRGTADTQYF	TGTGCCAGCAGTTCTTATTCACCCCCATACAGGGGTACGGCAGATACGCAGTATTTT
-	16	TRBD1	TRBJ1-4	TRBV4-1	CASSHDRTGGHEKLFF	TGCGCCAGCAGCCACGACCGGACAGGGGGCCATGAAAAACTGTTTTTT
once	13	-	TRBJ2-5	TRBV7-2	CASSLTRQETQYF	TGTGCCAGCAGCTTAACGCGGCAAGAGACCCAGTACTTC
-	18	TRBD2	TRBJ2-3	TRBV9	CASSVGLAGGVRTDTQYF	TGTGCCAGCAGCGTAGGACTAGCGGGAGGCGTCCGCACAGATACGCAGTATTTT
-	13	TRBD1	TRBJ2-1	TRBV5-5	CASSRDSYNEQFF	TGTGCCAGCAGCCGGGACAGCTACAATGAGCAGTTCTTC
-	15	TRBD1	TRBJ1-5	TRBV2	CASRLRDRGHQPQHF	TGTGCCAGCAGACTCCGGGACAGGGGCCATCAGCCCCAGCATTTT
-	14	TRBD2	TRBJ2-7	TRBV19	CASSPGLAGVEQYF	TGTGCCAGTAGTCCGGGACTAGCGGGGGTCGAGCAGTACTTC
-	14	-	TRBJ2-1	TRBV7-9	CASSTTGTTNEQFF	TGTGCCAGCAGCACCACCGGGACAACCAATGAGCAGTTCTTC
-	13	-	TRBJ1-1	TRBV18	CASSPGGNTEAFF	TGTGCCAGCTCACCCGGGGGGAACACTGAAGCTTTCTTT
-	15	-	TRBJ1-4	TRBV23-1	CASSPQVGTNEKLFF	TGCGCCAGCAGTCCCCAGGTAGGAACTAATGAAAAACTGTTTTTT
-	15	-	TRBJ2-1	TRBV27	CAGSLGASSYNEQFF	TGTGCCGGCAGTTTAGGGGCCAGCTCCTACAATGAGCAGTTCTTC
-	14	TRBD1	TRBJ2-5	TRBV5-4	CASSATGARETQYF	TGTGCCAGCAGCGCGACAGGGGCCCGAGAGACCCAGTACTTC
-	15	-	TRBJ2-7	TRBV25-1	CASSGFESADYEQYF	TGTGCCAGCAGTGGTTTCGAAAGTGCGGATTACGAGCAGTACTTC
-	16	TRBD1	TRBJ2-2	TRBV5-4	CASSLADRENTGELFF	TGTGCCAGCAGCCTGGCGGACAGGGAAAACACCGGGGAGCTGTTTTTT
-	15	-	TRBJ1-2	TRBV4-3	CASSSAWGGNYGYTF	TGCGCCAGCAGCAGCGCCTGGGGGGGCAACTATGGCTACACCTTC
-	16	TRBD1	TRBJ2-6	TRBV7-6	CASSRGQDSGANVLTF	TGTGCCAGCAGCCGGGGACAGGACTCTGGGGCCAACGTCCTGACTTTC
-	17	-	TRBJ1-1	TRBV27	CASSLKAIFRKGLNAFF	TGTGCCAGCAGTTTAAAGGCAATCTTTAGAAAGGGGTTGAATGCTTTCTTT
-	13	-	TRBJ1-6	TRBV6-5	CASSTREGSPLHF	TGTGCCAGCAGTACGAGGGAAGGATCACCCCTCCACTTT
-	14	TRBD1	TRBJ1-6	TRBV5-1	CASSLGTGDSPLHF	TGCGCCAGCAGCTTGGGGACAGGGGATTCACCCCTCCACTTT
-	13	-	TRBJ1-2	TRBV6-5	CASRGGANYGYTF	TGTGCCAGCAGAGGGGGGGCCAACTATGGCTACACCTTC
-	13	TRBD2	TRBJ2-7	TRBV14	CASSQEGGYEQYF	TGTGCCAGCAGCCAAGAGGGGGGGTACGAGCAGTACTTC
-	14	-	TRBJ1-6	TRBV27	CASSRGVHNSPLHF	TGTGCCAGCAGTCGGGGAGTACATAATTCACCCCTCCACTTT
-	14	TRBD1	TRBJ1-1	TRBV2	CASATGGARTEAFF	TGTGCCAGCGCCACAGGGGGCGCAAGGACTGAAGCTTTCTTT
-	17	TRBD2	TRBJ2-2	TRBV9	CASSPQSGRIKTGELFF	TGTGCCAGCAGCCCTCAAAGCGGGAGGATTAAAACCGGGGAGCTGTTTTTT